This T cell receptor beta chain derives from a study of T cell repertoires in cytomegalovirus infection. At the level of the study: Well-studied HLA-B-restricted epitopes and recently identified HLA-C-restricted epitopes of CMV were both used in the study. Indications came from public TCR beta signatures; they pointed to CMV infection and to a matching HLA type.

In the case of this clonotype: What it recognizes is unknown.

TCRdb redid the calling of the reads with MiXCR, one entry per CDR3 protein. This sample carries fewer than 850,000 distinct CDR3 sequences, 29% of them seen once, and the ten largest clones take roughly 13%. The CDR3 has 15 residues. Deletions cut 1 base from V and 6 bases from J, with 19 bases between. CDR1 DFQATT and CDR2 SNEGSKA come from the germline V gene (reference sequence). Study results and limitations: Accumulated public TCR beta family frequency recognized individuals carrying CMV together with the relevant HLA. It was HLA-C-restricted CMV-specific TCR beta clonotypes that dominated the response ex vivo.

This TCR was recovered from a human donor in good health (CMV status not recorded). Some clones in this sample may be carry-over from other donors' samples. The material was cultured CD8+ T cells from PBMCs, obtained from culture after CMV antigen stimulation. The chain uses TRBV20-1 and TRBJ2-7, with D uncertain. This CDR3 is CSARGAGRSFGEQYF. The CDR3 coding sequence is TGCAGTGCTAGAGGTGCCGGGCGGAGTTTCGGCGAGCAGTACTTC.